The source of this T cell receptor (beta chain) is a study of radiation and T cells in renal cell carcinoma. Whole-study results and caveats: No pretreatment tumor biopsies were available for baseline clonotypes. Top tumor clonotypes rose in blood 2 weeks post-radiation, then contracted.

Some clones are missing from TCRdb's copy, which holds only in-frame ones; the method was immunoSEQ multiplex PCR. The sample carries about 49,000 clones, about 80% recorded once. V was pared by 4 bases and J by 4 bases, with 8 bases of the junction left unmatched. CDR3 length: 14 amino acids. CDR1 is SGHNT, CDR2 YYREEE, per germline (reference sequence). The time point is: blood 2 weeks post-SBRT. Treatment reported: 15 Gy SBRT to primary tumor, nephrectomy 4 weeks later. Serial blood draws occurred at baseline and 2 and 4 weeks post-SBRT. As regards this clone: Its cognate antigen is unknown.

The source material was blood, sampled from a patient whose treatment included radiotherapy and nephrectomy. The TCR originated in a woman aged 70 to 79 with renal cell carcinoma. V and J are TRBV5-4 and TRBJ2-7; 7 positions agree with TRBD1. CDR3 in amino acids: CASSRQGWGYEQYF. DNA of the CDR3: TGTGCCAGCAGCCGACAGGGATGGGGGTACGAGCAGTACTTC.